These T cell receptor beta chains were read from a single sample in a study of shared clonotypes between healthy human individuals. Repertoires were generated with immunoSEQ multiplex PCR, while TCRdb's copy carries only in-frame clones and drops some. Among more than 2 million clones listed, around 96% were seen once. The material sequenced was naive CD8+ T cells sorted from blood. The origin of the receptors is a man aged 18 to 29 in good health. Both conserved end residues are part of each CDR3. The D gene is left open where the match is weak. Size is stated for part of the rows, as once, few or many counts, or as a class when the clone is expanded.

clone size,D gene,V gene,J gene,CDR3 DNA,CDR3 protein
NA,NA,TRBV6-5,TRBJ1-2,TGTGCCAGCAGTTACTCGGAGGGACACTATGGCTACACCTTC,CASSYSEGHYGYTF
NA,TRBD1,TRBV29-1,TRBJ2-1,TGCAGCGTTGAAGAACCGGGACAGGACTATGAGCAGTTCTTC,CSVEEPGQDYEQFF
NA,NA,TRBV30,TRBJ2-3,TGTGCCTGGAGTTTCCAAGGGACAAAAGATACGCAGTATTTT,CAWSFQGTKDTQYF
NA,NA,TRBV28,TRBJ2-7,TGTGCCAGCAGTTTAGACATCTCCTACGAGCAGTACTTC,CASSLDISYEQYF
NA,TRBD2,TRBV6-5,TRBJ2-1,TGTGCCAGCAGTTCCCCGGGACTAGCGGTTTACAATGAGCAGTTCTTC,CASSSPGLAVYNEQFF
NA,NA,TRBV6-5,TRBJ2-4,TGTGCCAGCAGTTACGGGGCAGGAGGCATTCAGTACTTC,CASSYGAGGIQYF
NA,NA,TRBV6-5,TRBJ1-2,TGTGCCAGCAGTTACCCGCCCGGGGGTGGTAACTATGGCTACACCTTC,CASSYPPGGGNYGYTF
NA,NA,TRBV6-6,TRBJ1-2,TGTGCCAGCAGTTACACCATCGAGGGGCCTGACTATGGCTACACCTTC,CASSYTIEGPDYGYTF
once,NA,TRBV9,TRBJ2-7,TGTGCCAGCAGCGCGGAGGCTTCAGGGCTTACAAAACCGAACTCCTACGAGCAGTACTTC,CASSAEASGLTKPNSYEQYF
NA,NA,TRBV7-9,TRBJ2-7,TGTGCCAGCAGCACCCCCGGGTTTTATGACGAGCAGTACTTC,CASSTPGFYDEQYF
NA,NA,TRBV15,TRBJ2-5,TGTGCCACCAGCTTATTTGGAGAGACCCAGTACTTC,CATSLFGETQYF
NA,NA,TRBV15,TRBJ2-7,TGTGCCACCAGCAACGGTATGGCCCCATCGGAGCAGTACTTC,CATSNGMAPSEQYF
NA,NA,TRBV7-9,TRBJ1-3,TGTGCCAGCAGCTCGACGCGAGACGCGGGAAAGGGAAACACCATATATTTT,CASSSTRDAGKGNTIYF
NA,TRBD2,TRBV11-2,TRBJ2-3,TGTGCCAGCAGCTTACTTAGCGGGGGGTTAAATACGCAGTATTTT,CASSLLSGGLNTQYF
NA,NA,TRBV19,TRBJ2-5,TGTGCCAGTAGTATCCTGGGGGCCGGGGAGACCCAGTACTTC,CASSILGAGETQYF
NA,TRBD2,TRBV29-1,TRBJ2-3,TGCAGCGTTGAAGGACTAGCGGGTCTGCGAAATGCTAACACAGATACGCAGTATTTT,CSVEGLAGLRNANTDTQYF
once,NA,TRBV2,TRBJ1-6,TGTGCCAGCAGTGAACCACTTGGGACTGAGTATAATTCACCCCTCCACTTT,CASSEPLGTEYNSPLHF
few,NA,TRBV2,TRBJ1-3,TGTGCCAGCAGCGATAGAAACAGGGCATCCTATTGGGGAAACACCATATATTTT,CASSDRNRASYWGNTIYF
NA,TRBD1,TRBV19,TRBJ2-7,TGTGCCAGTACTACAGGGGGAAGCGAGCAGTACTTC,CASTTGGSEQYF
NA,TRBD2,TRBV5-6,TRBJ2-1,TGTGCCAGCAGCCCCGTGACCGGTTTTACGGGAGGGCAGTTCTTC,CASSPVTGFTGGQFF
NA,NA,TRBV29-1,TRBJ2-3,TGCAGCGTTGAAGGGACAGCTAGCACAGATACGCAGTATTTT,CSVEGTASTDTQYF
NA,TRBD1,TRBV5-1,TRBJ1-1,TGCGCCAGCAGTTCGAAACCGGGACAGGGGAACACTGAAGCTTTCTTT,CASSSKPGQGNTEAFF
NA,NA,TRBV5-1,TRBJ2-3,TGCGCCAGCAGCCTTTGGAGGTCTAGCACAGATACGCAGTATTTT,CASSLWRSSTDTQYF
NA,NA,TRBV6-5,TRBJ2-7,TGTGCCAGCAGCCCAGACACGGGCGAGCAGTACTTC,CASSPDTGEQYF
NA,TRBD1,TRBV2,TRBJ1-1,TGTGCCAGCACCCAGGGGGGCGAGGACACTGAAGCTTTCTTT,CASTQGGEDTEAFF
NA,NA,TRBV11-2,TRBJ1-1,TGTGCCAGCAGCTTAGGTGCGGGGAACACTGAAGCTTTCTTT,CASSLGAGNTEAFF
once,TRBD1,TRBV5-1,TRBJ2-5,TGCGCCAGCAGCGATGGGCCCGGGACAGGGGAGTGGAAGTACTTC,CASSDGPGTGEWKYF
NA,NA,TRBV6-1,TRBJ2-7,TGTGCCAGCAGCATCCAGGGGTCTCGATCCTACGAGCAGTACTTC,CASSIQGSRSYEQYF
NA,TRBD1,TRBV10-2,TRBJ1-1,TGCGCCAGCAGCACCGGGACAGGGAAGCCTGAAGCTTTCTTT,CASSTGTGKPEAFF
NA,NA,TRBV30,TRBJ2-7,TGTGCCTGGAGTATGGGAGGCACCGAGCAGTACTTC,CAWSMGGTEQYF
NA,TRBD2,TRBV27,TRBJ2-7,TGTGCCAGCAGTTCCGCTCGACTAGCGGGGTCCTACGAGCAGTACTTC,CASSSARLAGSYEQYF
NA,NA,TRBV7-9,TRBJ1-2,TGTGCCAGCAGCTTAGCGCGGGCCGCTAACTATGGCTACACCTTC,CASSLARAANYGYTF
NA,TRBD2,TRBV7-6,TRBJ2-7,TGTGCCAGCAGCTTAACCCTGGGACTAGGACAGCTCAACGAGCAGTACTTC,CASSLTLGLGQLNEQYF
NA,NA,TRBV15,TRBJ2-5,TGTGCCACCAGCAGAGTTGACATACAAGAGACCCAGTACTTC,CATSRVDIQETQYF
NA,NA,TRBV5-5,TRBJ2-7,TGTGCCAGCAGCTTTATTACCGGCGAGCAGTACTTC,CASSFITGEQYF
NA,TRBD1,TRBV5-8,TRBJ1-5,TGTGCCAGCGACAGGGGAGACAATCAGCCCCAGCATTTT,CASDRGDNQPQHF
NA,NA,TRBV5-4,TRBJ1-6,TGTGCCAGCAGCTTTCAAGGGTACGATTCACCCCTCCACTTT,CASSFQGYDSPLHF
NA,NA,TRBV6-5,TRBJ2-7,TGTGCCAGCAGTTACTCCGAATCCTACGAGCAGTACTTC,CASSYSESYEQYF
few,TRBD1,TRBV5-1,TRBJ1-4,TGCGCCAGCAGCTCGGGACAGGTGAATGAAAAACTGTTTTTT,CASSSGQVNEKLFF
NA,NA,TRBV13,TRBJ2-2,TGTGCCAGCACCGGGGGCGTCACCGGGGAGCTGTTTTTT,CASTGGVTGELFF
NA,NA,TRBV30,TRBJ2-3,TGTGCCTGGAGTGTGGGGCGGGACCTTATCTCAGATACGCAGTATTTT,CAWSVGRDLISDTQYF
NA,TRBD2,TRBV7-9,TRBJ2-7,TGTGCCAGCAGCTCGAGGACTAGCCCCAGTCTTGGGCAGTACTTC,CASSSRTSPSLGQYF
NA,NA,TRBV30,TRBJ1-5,TGTGCCTGGAGAAGTGGAGAGAGCAATCAGCCCCAGCATTTT,CAWRSGESNQPQHF
NA,NA,TRBV6-6,TRBJ2-5,TGTGCCAGCAGCGACCCTTGGCGGATAGGAGAGACCCAGTACTTC,CASSDPWRIGETQYF
few,NA,TRBV30,TRBJ1-3,TGTGCCTGGAGTGGGAACTCTGGAAACACCATATATTTT,CAWSGNSGNTIYF
once,NA,TRBV10-3,TRBJ2-7,TGTGCCATCAGTGAGTCGCAGGCCTCCTACGAGCAGTACTTC,CAISESQASYEQYF
NA,TRBD2,TRBV2,TRBJ2-2,TGTGCCAGCAGCAGACTAGCGGGGGGTAACACCGGGGAGCTGTTTTTT,CASSRLAGGNTGELFF
NA,NA,TRBV7-6,TRBJ2-7,TGTGCCAGCAGCTCGGACCCTGGAGTATACGAGCAGTACTTC,CASSSDPGVYEQYF